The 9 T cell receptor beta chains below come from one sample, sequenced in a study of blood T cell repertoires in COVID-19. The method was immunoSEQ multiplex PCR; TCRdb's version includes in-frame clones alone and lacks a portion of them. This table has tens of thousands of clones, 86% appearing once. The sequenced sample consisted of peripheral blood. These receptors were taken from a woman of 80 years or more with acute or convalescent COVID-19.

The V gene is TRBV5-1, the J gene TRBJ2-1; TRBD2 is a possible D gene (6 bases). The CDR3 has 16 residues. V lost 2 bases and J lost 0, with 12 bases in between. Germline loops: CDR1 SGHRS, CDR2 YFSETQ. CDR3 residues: CASSLVGGSSYNEQFF. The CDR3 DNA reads TGCGCCAGCAGCTTAGTTGGGGGGAGCTCCTACAATGAGCAGTTCTTC.

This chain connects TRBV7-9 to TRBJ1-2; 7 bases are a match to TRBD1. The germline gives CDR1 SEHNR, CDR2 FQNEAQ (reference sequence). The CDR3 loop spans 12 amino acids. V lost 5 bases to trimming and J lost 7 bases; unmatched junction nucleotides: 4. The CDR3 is CASSDKGAGYTF. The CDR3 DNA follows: TGTGCCAGCAGCGATAAGGGGGCTGGCTACACCTTC.

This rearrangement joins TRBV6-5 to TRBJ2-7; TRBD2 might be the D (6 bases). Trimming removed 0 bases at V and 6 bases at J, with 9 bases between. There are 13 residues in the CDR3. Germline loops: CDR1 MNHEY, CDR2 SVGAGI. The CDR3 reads CASSYSYGSEQYF. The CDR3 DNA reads TGTGCCAGCAGTTACTCGTACGGGAGCGAGCAGTACTTC.

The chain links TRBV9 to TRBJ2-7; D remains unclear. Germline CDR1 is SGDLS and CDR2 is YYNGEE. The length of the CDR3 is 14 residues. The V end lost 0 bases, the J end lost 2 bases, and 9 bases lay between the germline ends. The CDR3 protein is CASSVDPTTYEQYF. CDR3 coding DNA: TGTGCCAGCAGCGTAGACCCTACCACCTACGAGCAGTACTTC.

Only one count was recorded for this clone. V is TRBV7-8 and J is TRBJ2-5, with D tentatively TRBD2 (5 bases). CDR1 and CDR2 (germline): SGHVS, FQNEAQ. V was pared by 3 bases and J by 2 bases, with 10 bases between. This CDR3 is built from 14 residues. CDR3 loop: CASSFGPGQETQYF. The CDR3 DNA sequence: TGTGCCAGCAGCTTTGGGCCGGGGCAAGAGACCCAGTACTTC.

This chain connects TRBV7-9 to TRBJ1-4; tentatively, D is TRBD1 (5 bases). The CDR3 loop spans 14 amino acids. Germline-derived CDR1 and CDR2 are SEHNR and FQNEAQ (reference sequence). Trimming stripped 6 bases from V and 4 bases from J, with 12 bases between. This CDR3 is CASRHDSLNEKLFF. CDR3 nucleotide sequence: TGTGCCAGCAGGCACGACAGCCTTAATGAAAAACTGTTTTTT.

The CDR3, as DNA: TGTGCCAGCAGCCGCTCAACACTGAACACTGAAGCTTTCTTT. It is translated as CASSRSTLNTEAFF. This rearrangement joins TRBV11-1 to TRBJ1-1; D call uncertain. This CDR3 comprises 14 residues. Germline lookup yields CDR1 SGHAT and CDR2 FQDESV (reference sequence). Between the trimmed V and J ends, which lost 5 bases and 0 bases, there was a span of 10 bases.

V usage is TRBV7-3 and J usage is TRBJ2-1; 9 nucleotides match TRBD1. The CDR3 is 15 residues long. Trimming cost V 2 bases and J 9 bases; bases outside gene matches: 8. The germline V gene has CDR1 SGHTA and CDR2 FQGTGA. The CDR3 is CASSLSGTGLSEQFF. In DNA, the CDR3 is TGTGCCAGCAGCTTATCGGGGACAGGGCTAAGTGAGCAGTTCTTC.

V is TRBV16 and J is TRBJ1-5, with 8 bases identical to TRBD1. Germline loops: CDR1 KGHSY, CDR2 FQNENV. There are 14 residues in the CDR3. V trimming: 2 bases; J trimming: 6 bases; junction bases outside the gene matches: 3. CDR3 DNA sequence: TGTGCCAGCAGCCAAGACAGGGGAGGTCAGCCCCAGCATTTT. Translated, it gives CASSQDRGGQPQHF. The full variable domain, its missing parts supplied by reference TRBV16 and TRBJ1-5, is GEEVAQTPKHLVRGEGQKAKLYCAPIKGHSYVFWYQQVLKNEFKFLISFQNENVFDETGMPKERFSAKCLPNSPCSLEIQATKLEDSAVYFCASSQDRGGQPQHFGDGTRLSIL.